Below are 30 T cell receptor beta chains sequenced from a single sample in a study of technical replicates of blood from a handful of donors. TCRdb's table, derived via immunoSEQ multiplex PCR, lists solely in-frame clones and lacks some. Of about 48,000 clones listed, 90% to 95% were seen once; the top ten hold roughly 3.9%. Material: PBMCs. The receptor set was obtained from a human donor in good health. Some clones in this sample may be carry-over from other donors' samples.

The chain carries TRBV5-1 and TRBJ2-5; TRBD1 agrees at 7 bases. Losses at the gene ends were 0 bases for V and 0 bases for J; bases not matched to a gene: 2. The CDR3 length is 15 residues. Germline lookup yields CDR1 SGHRS and CDR2 YFSETQ. In DNA, the CDR3 is TGCGCCAGCAGCTTGGGGGGACAGTACCAAGAGACCCAGTACTTC. The encoded protein is CASSLGGQYQETQYF.

The chain recombines TRBV15 with TRBJ1-3; 9 nucleotides align to TRBD1. Germline CDR1 LNHNV, CDR2 YYDKDF (reference sequence). The V and J ends lost 4 bases and 2 bases, in that order; junction bases with no gene match: 3. CDR3 length equals 15 residues. Here the CDR3 reads CATSTRQGAGNTIYF. CDR3 nucleotide sequence: TGTGCCACCAGCACCCGACAGGGGGCTGGAAACACCATATATTTT.

J is TRBJ1-6 and V is TRBV6-5; TRBD1 might be the D (5 bases). The CDR3 has 15 residues. V lost 7 bases and J lost 7, with 17 bases in between. Germline V gives CDR1 MNHEY, CDR2 SVGAGI. For the CDR3, the DNA is TGTGCCAGCAAGCCAGACAGTATTCGAAATTCACCCCTCCACTTT. Its translation: CASKPDSIRNSPLHF.

V usage is TRBV9 and J usage is TRBJ2-3; tentatively, D is TRBD2 (7 bases). Germline-derived CDR1 and CDR2 are SGDLS and YYNGEE. The CDR3 totals 15 residues. V was shortened by 3 bases and J by 1 base, with 12 bases between the two germline ends. The CDR3 nucleotides read TGTGCCAGCAGCGCACGGGGGGCCGGCACAGATACGCAGTATTTT. Translated, it gives CASSARGAGTDTQYF.

The chain recombines TRBV18 with TRBJ1-2; D is perhaps TRBD1 (5 bases). From germline, CDR1 is KGHSH and CDR2 LQKENI. V was cut by 6 bases and J by 4 bases, with 15 bases left in between. CDR3 length equals 14 residues. CDR3 sequence (DNA): TGTGCCAGCTCCCTGGAGGGGAGTGTCTATGGCTACACCTTC. Residues: CASSLEGSVYGYTF.

This rearrangement joins TRBV6-5 to TRBJ2-7, with TRBD2 identical over 8 bases. Per germline, CDR1 MNHEY and CDR2 SVGAGI. There are 15 residues in the CDR3. J gave up 5 bases and V 3 bases, and 9 bases lay outside the gene matches. The CDR3 protein is CASSYDKRGFDEQYF. In DNA, the CDR3 is TGTGCCAGCAGTTATGACAAGCGGGGGTTCGACGAGCAGTACTTC.

The rearrangement uses TRBV19 and TRBJ1-1; 10 bases map to TRBD1. Germline CDR1 LNHDA, CDR2 SQIVND (reference sequence). V was pared by 5 bases and J by 5 bases, with 2 bases of the junction left unmatched. This CDR3 spans 13 amino acids. The CDR3 loop reads CASSGQGVTEAFF. As DNA, the CDR3 is TGTGCCAGTAGTGGACAGGGGGTGACTGAAGCTTTCTTT.

The chain uses TRBV7-9 and TRBJ2-1, with 9 bases matching TRBD2. Germline lookup yields CDR1 SEHNR and CDR2 FQNEAQ (reference sequence). The V and J ends lost 7 bases and 4 bases, in that order; junction bases with no gene match: 11. The CDR3 is 16 residues long. CDR3 in DNA: TGTGCCAGCACCTCTGCGCTAGCGGGGCCTTACAATGAGCAGTTCTTC. It specifies CASTSALAGPYNEQFF.

This chain links TRBV5-4 with TRBJ2-1; 10 nucleotides line up with TRBD2. Germline V gene sequence: CDR1 SGHNT, CDR2 YYREEE (reference sequence). Trimming took 5 bases from V and 6 from J; bases not matched to a gene: 8. The CDR3 has 15 amino acids. The CDR3 DNA is TGTGCCAGCAGGGTAGCGGGAGGTTTAGTCAATGAGCAGTTCTTC. Encoded protein: CASRVAGGLVNEQFF.

The sample holds one count of this clone. The chain uses TRBV10-3 and TRBJ2-7, with 7 positions matching TRBD1. CDR3 length equals 13 residues. Germline V gene data show CDR1 as ENHRY and CDR2 as SYGVKD. The V segment lost 4 bases and the J segment 9 bases; nucleotides outside the gene matches: 9. Here the CDR3 reads CAISVGTEAPQYF. The CDR3 region has the DNA TGTGCCATCAGTGTGGGGACAGAGGCGCCGCAGTACTTC.

The sample holds one count of this clone. The rearrangement uses TRBV10-2 and TRBJ2-7; TRBD2 matches at 8 bases. Germline V lookup: CDR1 WSHSY, CDR2 SAAADI. The CDR3 is 11 amino acids. With 10 bases clipped from V and 4 bases from J, the junction kept 3 bases outside the gene matches. CDR3 DNA: TGCGCCACCGGCGGGGGGTACGAGCAGTACTTC. Amino acid sequence: CATGGGYEQYF.

This rearrangement joins TRBV6-6 to TRBJ1-6; no reliable D call. V lost 8 bases to trimming and J lost 9 bases, with 14 bases between them. Germline lookup yields CDR1 MNHNY and CDR2 SVGAGI (reference sequence). This CDR3 region has 13 residues. In nucleotides, the CDR3 is TGTGCCAGCGTCCGAGGTGAGGGTTCACCCCTCCACTTT. Its protein product is CASVRGEGSPLHF.

By share, this clone ranks as medium-sized. The same CDR3 can be traced to other DNA sequences in this sample. This chain joins TRBV5-1 and TRBJ2-1, with 11 bases matching TRBD2. This CDR3 comprises 14 residues. Per germline, CDR1 SGHRS and CDR2 YFSETQ. Trimming cost V 4 bases and J 4 bases; bases outside gene matches: 1. The CDR3 sequence is CASSASGGYNEQFF. The CDR3 DNA is TGCGCCAGCAGCGCTAGCGGGGGGTACAATGAGCAGTTCTTC.

As regards this clone: A junction end diverges from the germline sequence, so it may reflect a read error. V is TRBV4-2 and J is TRBJ1-2; the match to TRBD1 covers 9 bases. The CDR3 sequence is 18 residues long. Germline loops: CDR1 LGHNA, CDR2 YNFKEQ. CDR3 amino acids: CASSQPGGTGIPNHGYTF. The CDR3 nucleotides are TGTGCCAGCAGCCAGCCGGGGGGGACAGGGATCCCTAACCATGGCTACACCTTC.

The chain carries TRBV7-2 and TRBJ2-2; the match to TRBD2 covers 8 bases. Germline loops: CDR1 SGHTA, CDR2 FQGNSA. The CDR3 loop spans 14 amino acids. The V gene end was trimmed by 7 bases and the J gene end by 4 bases; junction bases not matched to a gene: 5. This chain's CDR3 is CASNQRGGTGELFF. The CDR3 region has the DNA TGTGCCAGCAACCAACGGGGGGGCACCGGGGAGCTGTTTTTT.

J is TRBJ2-5 and V is TRBV6-5; no firm D call. This CDR3 comprises 11 residues. Trimming shortened V by 6 bases and J by 12 bases, and 14 bases separated the two germline ends. Germline V gene sequence: CDR1 MNHEY, CDR2 SVGAGI. The CDR3 DNA is TGTGCCAGCAGGGCCCGGAAGCAGGAGTACTTC. Its protein product is CASRARKQEYF.

The genes are TRBV28 and TRBJ2-2; 10 positions agree with TRBD1. V shed 4 bases, J shed 3 bases, and the junction held 8 bases outside the gene matches. The length of the CDR3 is 17 residues. From germline, CDR1 is MDHEN and CDR2 SYDVKM. The CDR3 DNA reads as TGTGCCAGCAGTTCGCCCGGGACAGGGGATCACACCGGGGAGCTGTTTTTT. It translates to CASSSPGTGDHTGELFF.

The chain employs TRBV28 and TRBJ2-1, with 12 bases identical to TRBD2. CDR3 length: 13 amino acids. The V gene end was trimmed by 8 bases and the J gene end by 4 bases; junction bases not matched to a gene: 0. Per the germline V gene, CDR1 is MDHEN and CDR2 is SYDVKM. This CDR3 is CASGLAGYNEQFF. The DNA of the CDR3 is TGTGCCAGCGGACTAGCGGGATACAATGAGCAGTTCTTC.

The CDR3, as DNA: TGTGCCAGCAGCTTCAGAGGAAACTACGAGCAGTACTTC. It yields the protein CASSFRGNYEQYF. The chain recombines TRBV7-2 with TRBJ2-7, with no clear D. The ends were cut back, 3 bases at V and 3 bases at J, with 9 bases in the middle. The length of the CDR3 is 13 residues. CDR1 and CDR2 (germline): SGHTA, FQGNSA.

The chain links TRBV2 to TRBJ2-3; 9 bases map to TRBD2. With V trimmed by 7 bases and J by 8 bases, 7 bases remained unmatched. CDR3 length: 13 amino acids. Germline CDR1 and CDR2: SNHLY and FYNNEI. The chain's CDR3 is CASTRTSASTQYF. CDR3 DNA: TGTGCCAGCACCAGGACTAGCGCGAGTACGCAGTATTTT. Full variable domain (rest looked up from reference TRBV2 and TRBJ2-3): EPEVTQTPSHQVTQMGQEVILRCVPISNHLYFYWYRQILGQKVEFLVSFYNNEISEKSEIFDDQFSVERPDGSNFTLKIRSTKLEDSAMYFCASTRTSASTQYFGPGTRLTVL.

V and J are TRBV9 and TRBJ1-1; D is ambiguous. There are 14 residues in the CDR3. The germline gives CDR1 SGDLS, CDR2 YYNGEE. The V gene lost 3 bases and the J gene lost 2 bases, with 11 bases spanning the gap. The CDR3 here is CASSALAGNTEAFF. DNA for the CDR3: TGTGCCAGCAGCGCGCTAGCGGGTAACACTGAAGCTTTCTTT.

The V and J genes are TRBV19 and TRBJ2-7; D is unclear. Germline V gene data show CDR1 as LNHDA and CDR2 as SQIVND (reference sequence). Trimming took 4 bases from V and 0 from J, leaving 13 bases between them. The CDR3 runs to 15 residues. The CDR3 DNA reads as TGTGCCAGTAGTACTGGTGATAGGAGCTCCTACGAGCAGTACTTC. This gives the protein CASSTGDRSSYEQYF.

The chain uses TRBV30 and TRBJ2-5; TRBD1 aligns across 7 bases. The CDR3 is made up of 13 amino acids. The junction had 3 bases not matched to a gene; V was cut back by 2 bases and J by 3 bases. The V gene's germline CDR1 is GTSNPN and CDR2 SVGIG (reference sequence). The CDR3 coding sequence is TGTGCCTGGAGTCTGGGGACAGAAGAGACCCAGTACTTC. Residues: CAWSLGTEETQYF.

V and J are TRBV6-5 and TRBJ2-5, with a weak D call TRBD1 (6 bases). V lost 5 bases to trimming and J lost 4 bases, with 14 bases between them. The CDR3 length is 14 residues. The germline gives CDR1 MNHEY, CDR2 SVGAGI. The CDR3 loop is CASSRTANGETQYF. DNA for the CDR3: TGTGCCAGCAGTCGGACAGCAAACGGAGAGACCCAGTACTTC.

The chain uses TRBV30 and TRBJ1-3; possible D gene TRBD1, 5 bases. The ends were cut back, 1 base at V and 2 bases at J, with 12 bases in the middle. Germline V gene lookup returns CDR1 GTSNPN and CDR2 SVGIG (reference sequence). This CDR3 comprises 15 residues. In DNA form, the CDR3 reads TGTGCCTGGAGTGCGCAGGGCTGGGCTGGAAACACCATATATTTT. Encoded protein: CAWSAQGWAGNTIYF.

This chain uses TRBV4-1 with TRBJ2-3, with D hard to call. V shed 1 base and J shed 2 bases, with 10 bases lying between them. This CDR3 contains 15 residues. Looked up from germline, CDR1 is MGHRA and CDR2 is YSYEKL. The CDR3 loop reads CASSQVRSDTDTQYF. DNA for the CDR3: TGCGCCAGCAGCCAAGTCAGATCTGACACAGATACGCAGTATTTT.

The chain joins TRBV5-6 to TRBJ1-5; D gene unclear. The length of the CDR3 is 16 residues. Trimming cost V 4 bases and J 3 bases, with 17 bases left between them. The germline V gene has CDR1 SGHDT and CDR2 YYEEEE. The CDR3 protein is CASSNFRGLSNQPQHF. The CDR3 bases are TGTGCCAGCAGCAACTTCCGGGGTTTGTCCAATCAGCCCCAGCATTTT.

The J gene is TRBJ2-3, the V gene TRBV5-1, with D tentatively TRBD1 (6 bases). The CDR3 spans 14 residues. CDR1 and CDR2 from the germline V gene are SGHRS and YFSETQ. The V and J ends lost 1 base and 6 bases respectively, with 12 bases between them. CDR3 sequence (DNA): TGCGCCAGCAGCTTGTTCGCAGGGGAGGATACGCAGTATTTT. Translation gives CASSLFAGEDTQYF.

The rearrangement links TRBV5-1 to TRBJ2-1; 9 bases line up with TRBD2. The CDR3 totals 15 residues. V was pared by 4 bases and J by 3 bases, with 5 bases of the junction left unmatched. The germline gives CDR1 SGHRS, CDR2 YFSETQ. The CDR3 sequence is CASSQLAGVYNEQFF. DNA for the CDR3: TGCGCCAGCAGCCAACTAGCGGGTGTCTACAATGAGCAGTTCTTC.

J is TRBJ2-7 and V is TRBV5-1; 7 bases map to TRBD2. This CDR3 has 14 amino acids. Germline V gene sequence: CDR1 SGHRS, CDR2 YFSETQ. V lost 2 bases, J lost 2 bases, and 4 bases stayed unmatched. CDR3 sequence reads: CASSFTGTTYEQYF. The CDR3, as DNA: TGCGCCAGCAGCTTCACCGGGACTACCTACGAGCAGTACTTC.